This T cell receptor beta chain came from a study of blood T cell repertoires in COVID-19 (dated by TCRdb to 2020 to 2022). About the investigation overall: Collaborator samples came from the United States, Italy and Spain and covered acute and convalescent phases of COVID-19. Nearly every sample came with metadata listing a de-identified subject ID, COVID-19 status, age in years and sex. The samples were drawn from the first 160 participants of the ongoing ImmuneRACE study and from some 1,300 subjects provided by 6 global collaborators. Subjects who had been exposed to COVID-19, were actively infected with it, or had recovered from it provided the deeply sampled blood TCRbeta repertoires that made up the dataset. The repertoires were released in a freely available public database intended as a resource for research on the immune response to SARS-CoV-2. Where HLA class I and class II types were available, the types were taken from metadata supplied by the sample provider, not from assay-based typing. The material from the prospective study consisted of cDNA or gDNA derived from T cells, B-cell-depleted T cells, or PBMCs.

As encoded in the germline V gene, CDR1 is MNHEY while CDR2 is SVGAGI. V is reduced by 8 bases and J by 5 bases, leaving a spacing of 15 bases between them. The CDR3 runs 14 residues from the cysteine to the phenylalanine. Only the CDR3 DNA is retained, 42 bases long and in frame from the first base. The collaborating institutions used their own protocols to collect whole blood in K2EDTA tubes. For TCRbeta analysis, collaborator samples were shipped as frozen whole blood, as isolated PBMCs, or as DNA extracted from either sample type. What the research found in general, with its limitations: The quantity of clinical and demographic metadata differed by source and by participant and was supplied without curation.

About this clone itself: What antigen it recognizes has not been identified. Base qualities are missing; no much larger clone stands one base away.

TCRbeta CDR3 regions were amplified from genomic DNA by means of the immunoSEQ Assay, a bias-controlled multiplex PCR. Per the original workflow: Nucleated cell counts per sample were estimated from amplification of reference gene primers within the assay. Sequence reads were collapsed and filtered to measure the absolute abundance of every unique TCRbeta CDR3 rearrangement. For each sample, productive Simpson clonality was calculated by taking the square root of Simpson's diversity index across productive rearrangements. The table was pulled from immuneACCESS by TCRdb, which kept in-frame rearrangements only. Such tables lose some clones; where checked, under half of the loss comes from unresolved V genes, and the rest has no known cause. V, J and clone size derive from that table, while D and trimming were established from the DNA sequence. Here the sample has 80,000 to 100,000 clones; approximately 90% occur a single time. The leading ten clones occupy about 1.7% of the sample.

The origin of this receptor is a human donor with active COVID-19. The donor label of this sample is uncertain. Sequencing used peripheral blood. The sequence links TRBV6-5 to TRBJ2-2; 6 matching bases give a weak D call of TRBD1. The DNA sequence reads TGTGCCAGCGGGCAGGGGATCGGGACCGGGGAGCTGTTTTTT. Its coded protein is CASGQGIGTGELFF.